One and the same sample provided the 10 T cell receptor beta chains below, sequenced in a study of T cell repertoires in cytomegalovirus infection. TCRdb reprocessed the reads with MiXCR, giving one entry per CDR3 protein. The table has approximately 500,000 distinct CDR3 sequences, 15% to 20% seen once. The specimen sequenced was CD8+ T cells from PBMCs. Receptor source: a human donor in good health (CMV status not recorded). Some clones in this sample may be carry-over from other donors' samples.

This clonotype was detected many times. The chain combines TRBV14 with TRBJ2-1; TRBD1 is a possible D gene (6 bases). The length of the CDR3 is 15 residues. The V end was cut by 1 base, the J end by 2 bases, with 9 bases between. Germline V gives CDR1 SGHDN, CDR2 FVKESK. The CDR3 region is CASSQAQGTYNEQFF. The CDR3 coding sequence is TGTGCCAGCAGCCAAGCCCAGGGGACCTACAATGAGCAGTTCTTC.

Only one count was recorded for this clonotype. A much larger clone sits a single nucleotide away, making a read error possible. The rearrangement uses TRBV7-9 and TRBJ2-1; TRBD1 is a possible D gene (5 bases). Germline CDR1 is SEHNR and CDR2 is FQNEAQ (reference sequence). Trimming took off 8 bases at V and 3 bases at J, with 8 bases between the two ends. This CDR3 comprises 12 residues. CDR3 bases: TGTGCCAGCCTAAGGGGCTACAATGAGCAGTTCTTC. Protein sequence: CASLRGYNEQFF. The variable domain in full, completed from reference TRBV7-9 and TRBJ2-1, reads DTGVSQNPRHKITKRGQNVTFRCDPISEHNRLYWYRQTLGQGPEFLTYFQNEAQLEKSRLLSDRFSAERPKGSFSTLEIQRTEQGDSAMYLCASLRGYNEQFFGPGTRLTVL.

This clonotype was detected many times. CDR3 DNA: TGCGCCAGCAGCCCGGGACAGGGGGCGCCCGGGGCCAACGTCCTGACTTTC. Amino acids: CASSPGQGAPGANVLTF. This rearrangement joins TRBV4-1 to TRBJ2-6, with 12 bases fitting TRBD1. With 4 bases clipped from V and 4 bases from J, the junction kept 5 bases outside the gene matches. The V gene's germline CDR1 is MGHRA and CDR2 YSYEKL. The CDR3 length is 17 residues.

This clonotype was detected only a few times. The chain employs TRBV7-9 and TRBJ2-1; TRBD2 matches at 13 bases. Per the germline V gene, CDR1 is SEHNR and CDR2 is FQNEAQ (reference sequence). Germline trimming cut 5 bases from V and 2 bases from J; bases unmatched to any gene: 3. The CDR3 is made up of 16 amino acids. The chain's CDR3 is CASSQTSGGPYNEQFF. The DNA of the CDR3 is TGTGCCAGCAGCCAGACTAGCGGGGGGCCCTACAATGAGCAGTTCTTC.

This clonotype was counted a few times. The chain links TRBV7-9 to TRBJ1-2; 7 bases match TRBD1. In germline, CDR1 is SEHNR, CDR2 FQNEAQ (reference sequence). J was trimmed by 4 bases and V by 3 bases; bases with no gene match: 2. This CDR3 region has 13 residues. The CDR3 spells CASSLGQRYGYTF. The CDR3 nucleotides are TGTGCCAGCAGCTTGGGACAGCGCTATGGCTACACCTTC.

This clonotype came up many times. The J gene is TRBJ1-2, the V gene TRBV27; 7 bases fit TRBD1. Germline CDR1 reads MNHEY; CDR2 reads SMNVEV (reference sequence). This CDR3 spans 13 amino acids. Trimming took 4 bases from V and 6 from J; bases not matched to a gene: 5. The CDR3 DNA sequence: TGTGCCAGCAGTTCCGGGACAGTTCATGGCTACACCTTC. Translating gives CASSSGTVHGYTF.

This clonotype has just a few counts. The V call is TRBV19, the J call TRBJ1-2; 8 bases are a match to TRBD1. The V segment lost 7 bases and the J segment 8 bases; nucleotides outside the gene matches: 9. The CDR3 runs 13 residues. Germline CDR1 is LNHDA and CDR2 is SQIVND (reference sequence). Here the CDR3 reads CASTLGGQGGYTF. As DNA, the CDR3 is TGTGCCAGTACCCTAGGAGGACAGGGCGGCTACACCTTC.

The chain links TRBV2 to TRBJ2-7, with 8 nucleotides matching TRBD1. This CDR3 has 17 residues. V shed 3 bases, J shed 2 bases, and the junction held 12 bases outside the gene matches. Germline V gives CDR1 SNHLY, CDR2 FYNNEI. The CDR3 DNA reads as TGTGCCAGCAGTGACCCCTCCAGGGGGCGGGGAGCCTACGAGCAGTACTTC. This encodes CASSDPSRGRGAYEQYF.

Many counts were recorded for this clonotype. This chain links TRBV24-1 with TRBJ2-5; TRBD1 agrees at 7 bases. The J segment lost 0 bases and the V segment lost 4 bases, leaving 4 bases of the junction unmatched. Germline V lookup: CDR1 KGHDR, CDR2 SFDVKD. The CDR3 is 15 amino acids. The DNA of the CDR3 is TGTGCCACCAGTGACCAGACAGGGCACCAAGAGACCCAGTACTTC. Translating gives CATSDQTGHQETQYF.

The CDR3 protein is CASSRRKIAGGSEKLFF. CDR3 nucleotides: TGTGCCAGCAGCCGACGAAAGATAGCAGGGGGCTCTGAAAAACTGTTTTTT. V gene TRBV28 combines with J gene TRBJ1-4, with 8 bases fitting TRBD1. CDR1 is MDHEN, CDR2 SYDVKM, per germline. The CDR3 sequence is 17 residues long. V shed 6 bases and J 7 bases; nucleotides not matched to a gene: 16.